This paragraph reports one TCR beta chain. Its specificity is not known. Prepared libraries of TCR beta cDNA carried unique molecular identifiers. One entry per CDR3 protein results from TCRdb running MiXCR on the PCR reads. The data show 350,000 to 450,000 distinct CDR3 sequences, about a third seen once. This entry belongs to a study of post-analysis software for immune sequencing data. Study-wide background: Patients with relapsing-remitting, secondary progressive and progressive-relapsing multiple sclerosis courses were all represented.

V was pared by 0 bases and J by 6 bases, with 13 bases of the junction left unmatched. The CDR3 consists of 19 residues. Broader study findings: Those with multiple sclerosis, the patient group, showed significantly lower normalized Chao1 diversity than controls. Patients had higher frequencies than controls of roughly five TRBV segments, including TRBV5-6, TRBV5-1 and TRBV20-1.

The sequence was obtained from a girl between 5 and 17 years old with multiple sclerosis. Sequences were obtained from blood. The chain employs TRBV12-3 or TRBV12-4 and TRBJ1-5; 11 bases align to TRBD1. The CDR3 sequence: CASSLAFSWGQGDTQPQHF. The CDR3 coding sequence is TGTGCCAGCAGTTTAGCTTTTAGTTGGGGACAGGGGGACACTCAGCCCCAGCATTTT.